This T cell receptor beta chain is drawn from a study of response to subunit inactivated influenza vaccine. Study-wide findings and caveats: Few new T cells, the authors suggested, are recruited by each seasonal influenza vaccination.

TCRdb recomputed calls from the RT-PCR reads with MiXCR, one row per CDR3 protein. The data contain 170,000 or so distinct CDR3 sequences, about 11% of them singletons. The CDR3 consists of 14 residues. The ends were cut back, 1 base at V and 1 base at J, with 7 bases in the middle. Looked up from germline, CDR1 is LGHNA and CDR2 is YNFKEQ. This clonotype was observed a handful of times. Antigen: not known. J is TRBJ1-1 and V is TRBV4-2; the D is unclear. The input for sequencing was CD8+ T cells sorted from PBMCs, taken 23 to 25 months after vaccination. The TCR comes from a man aged 45-69 years who received an inactivated influenza vaccine. CDR3: CASSQGDKNTEAFF. CDR3 nucleotides: TGTGCCAGCAGCCAAGGAGACAAGAACACTGAAGCTTTCTTT.